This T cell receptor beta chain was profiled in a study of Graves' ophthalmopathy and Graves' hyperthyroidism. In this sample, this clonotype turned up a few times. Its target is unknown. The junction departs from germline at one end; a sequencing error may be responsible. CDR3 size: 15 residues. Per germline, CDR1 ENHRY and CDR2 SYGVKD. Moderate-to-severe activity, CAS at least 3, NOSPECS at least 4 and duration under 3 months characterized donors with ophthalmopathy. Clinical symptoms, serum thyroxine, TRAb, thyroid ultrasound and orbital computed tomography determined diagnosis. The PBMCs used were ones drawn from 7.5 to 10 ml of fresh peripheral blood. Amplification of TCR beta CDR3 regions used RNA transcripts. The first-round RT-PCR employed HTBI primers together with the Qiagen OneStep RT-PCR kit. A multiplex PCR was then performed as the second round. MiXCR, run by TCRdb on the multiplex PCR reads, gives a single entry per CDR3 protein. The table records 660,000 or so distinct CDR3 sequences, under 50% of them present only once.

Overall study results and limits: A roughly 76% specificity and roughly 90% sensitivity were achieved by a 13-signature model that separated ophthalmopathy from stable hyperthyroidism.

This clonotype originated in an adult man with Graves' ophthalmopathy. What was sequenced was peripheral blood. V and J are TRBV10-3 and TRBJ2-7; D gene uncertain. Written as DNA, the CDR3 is TGTGCCAGCAGTCCCCGGATCTCAAGCTCCTACGAGCAGTACTTC. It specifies CASSPRISSSYEQYF.